The 26 T cell receptor beta chains below were found in one sample sequenced in a study of blood T cell repertoires in COVID-19. Data came from immunoSEQ multiplex PCR; TCRdb stores just in-frame clones and leaves some out. Of about 320,000 clones in the sample, about 90% were seen once. Sample: peripheral blood. The receptor source for this set is a woman aged 25 to 45 with COVID-19, enrolled during active disease.

The table lists this clone with a count of one. V and J are TRBV27 and TRBJ1-5, with D perhaps matching TRBD1 (5 bases). Germline V lookup: CDR1 MNHEY, CDR2 SMNVEV (reference sequence). The CDR3 extends over 14 amino acids. The germline V and J ends were trimmed by 0 bases and 2 bases, with 5 bases remaining between them. The CDR3 loop is CASSLSTGNQPQHF. CDR3 DNA: TGTGCCAGCAGTTTATCGACAGGCAATCAGCCCCAGCATTTT.

The chain is built from TRBV3-1 (or the pseudogene TRBV3-2) and TRBJ1-6; D gene uncertain. CDR1 and CDR2 from the germline V gene are LGHDT and YNNKEL (reference sequence). Trimming stripped 0 bases from V and 13 bases from J, with 10 bases between. This CDR3 has 13 amino acids. CDR3 DNA sequence: TGTGCCAGCAGCCAAGATCCGGGGTCGCCCCTCCACTTT. Its protein product is CASSQDPGSPLHF.

This rearrangement joins TRBV30 to TRBJ1-6; a possible D gene is TRBD1 (5 bases). Trimming shortened V by 3 bases and J by 0 bases, and 15 bases separated the two germline ends. This CDR3 region has 17 residues. Germline CDR1 reads GTSNPN; CDR2 reads SVGIG (reference sequence). The CDR3 DNA reads as TGTGCCTGGAGACGATGGGGGGGAAGCTCCTATAATTCACCCCTCCACTTT. Encoded protein: CAWRRWGGSSYNSPLHF.

The V and J genes are TRBV6-4 and TRBJ1-2, with 8 nucleotides matching TRBD1. The CDR3 consists of 13 residues. V shed 7 bases, J shed 5 bases, and the junction held 6 bases outside the gene matches. CDR1 is MRHNA and CDR2 is SNTAGT in the germline V gene. For the CDR3, the DNA is TGTGCCAGCACAGAACAGGGGGAATATGGCTACACCTTC. Its translation is CASTEQGEYGYTF.

This chain links TRBV6-5 with TRBJ1-6; a possible D gene is TRBD1 (6 bases). Per the germline V gene, CDR1 is MNHEY and CDR2 is SVGAGI. This CDR3 contains 13 residues. Trimming left V 8 bases short and J 9 bases short, with 14 bases between. CDR3 loop: CASSVGATSPLHF. The CDR3 DNA reads as TGTGCCAGCTCAGTGGGGGCTACTTCACCCCTCCACTTT.

The gene calls are TRBV9 and TRBJ1-1; no clear D gene. V was pared by 1 base and J by 5 bases, with 12 bases between. The CDR3 runs to 14 residues. Germline V lookup: CDR1 SGDLS, CDR2 YYNGEE. The CDR3 is CASSVRPSGTEAFF. The CDR3 DNA reads as TGTGCCAGCAGCGTAAGACCCAGCGGGACTGAAGCTTTCTTT. Full variable domain (outside the CDR3, taken from reference TRBV9 and TRBJ1-1): DSGVTQTPKHLITATGQRVTLRCSPRSGDLSVYWYQQSLDQGLQFLIQYYNGEERAKGNILERFSAQQFPDLHSELNLSSLELGDSALYFCASSVRPSGTEAFFGQGTRLTVV.

The chain uses TRBV9 and TRBJ2-3; perhaps TRBD1 as D (7 bases). The CDR3 contains 16 residues. V lost 4 bases to trimming and J lost 1 base, with 16 bases between them. Germline-derived CDR1 and CDR2 are SGDLS and YYNGEE. CDR3 sequence: CASSQRGDRGTDTQYF. CDR3 nucleotides: TGTGCCAGCAGCCAAAGGGGGGACAGAGGCACAGATACGCAGTATTTT.

In DNA, the CDR3 is TGCGCCAGCAGCGGCCAGGGGCGCTACGAGCAGTACTTC. This gives the protein CASSGQGRYEQYF. The chain uses TRBV4-1 and TRBJ2-7; weak D call: TRBD1 (6 bases). Germline assignment: CDR1 MGHRA and CDR2 YSYEKL. The CDR3 extends over 13 amino acids. V lost 5 bases to trimming and J lost 3 bases, with 11 bases between them.

This clone has only one observation. V gene TRBV28 combines with J gene TRBJ1-3; D gene uncertain. The germline gives CDR1 MDHEN, CDR2 SYDVKM. The germline V and J ends were trimmed by 5 bases and 0 bases, with 14 bases remaining between them. The CDR3 contains 16 residues. The CDR3 here is CASSDQQSTSGNTIYF. The CDR3 coding sequence is TGTGCCAGCAGTGACCAACAGTCCACCTCTGGAAACACCATATATTTT.

J is TRBJ1-1 and V is TRBV19, with TRBD1 matching over 8 bases. The CDR3 sequence is 15 residues long. Germline V CDR1 and CDR2: LNHDA, SQIVND (reference sequence). The junction had 4 bases not matched to a gene; V was cut back by 3 bases and J by 1 base. The CDR3 region has the DNA TGTGCCAGTAGTATTGGAGGACAGGGGAACACTGAAGCTTTCTTT. Translated: CASSIGGQGNTEAFF.

Concerning this clone: At one end the junction does not follow the germline gene, possibly because of a read error. The rearrangement uses TRBV6-5 and TRBJ2-7; perhaps TRBD1 as D (6 bases). The CDR3 loop spans 16 amino acids. The germline V gene encodes CDR1 MNHEY and CDR2 SVGAGI. This chain's CDR3 is CASSYSSRLELQGLSF. The DNA of the CDR3 is TGTGCCAGCAGTTACTCGAGTAGGCTGGAGCTACAGGGTCTCTCCTTC.

This rearrangement joins TRBV11-1 to TRBJ2-2, with 12 bases that match TRBD1. CDR3 length: 16 residues. Germline lookup yields CDR1 SGHAT and CDR2 FQDESV (reference sequence). Unmatched junction bases numbered 6, after V lost 5 bases and J lost 5 bases. CDR3 nucleotide sequence: TGTGCCAGCAGCCAACGGGACAGGGGGCGAACCGGGGAGCTGTTTTTT. Translation: CASSQRDRGRTGELFF.

The rearrangement joins TRBV3-1 (or the pseudogene TRBV3-2) to TRBJ2-5, with 10 bases identical to TRBD2. The CDR3 runs to 15 residues. V shed 4 bases and J 4 bases; nucleotides not matched to a gene: 6. Germline CDR1 LGHDT, CDR2 YNNKEL (reference sequence). The CDR3 loop reads CASSLVAGGAETQYF. The CDR3 region has the DNA TGTGCCAGCAGCCTAGTAGCGGGGGGAGCAGAGACCCAGTACTTC.

CDR3 nucleotide sequence: TGTGCCAGCAGCCAAGATGGGCTGGGAAACACCATATATTTT. Its translation is CASSQDGLGNTIYF. The gene calls are TRBV4-2 and TRBJ1-3, with D unresolved. Germline V gene data show CDR1 as LGHNA and CDR2 as YNFKEQ. This CDR3 has 14 residues. Trimming removed 0 bases from V and 4 bases from J, with 7 bases in between.

CDR3 loop: CASSPPGGWGGTEAFF. The CDR3 coding sequence is TGTGCCAGCTCACCACCGGGCGGCTGGGGCGGCACTGAAGCTTTCTTT. The rearrangement joins TRBV18 to TRBJ1-1; D is perhaps TRBD1 (5 bases). The CDR3 covers 16 residues. The V end was cut by 0 bases, the J end by 4 bases, with 15 bases between. Per germline, CDR1 KGHSH and CDR2 LQKENI.

The rearrangement links TRBV18 to TRBJ1-2; 9 bases align to TRBD1. This CDR3 is 15 amino acids long. J gave up 5 bases and V 5 bases, and 9 bases lay outside the gene matches. Per germline, CDR1 KGHSH and CDR2 LQKENI. The CDR3: CASSKTGGGRYGYTF. As DNA, the CDR3 is TGTGCCAGCTCAAAGACAGGGGGTGGAAGATATGGCTACACCTTC.

This CDR3 reads CASSIDGGPFNEQFF. CDR3 sequence (DNA): TGTGCCAGTAGTATTGACGGGGGTCCCTTTAATGAGCAGTTCTTC. This chain connects TRBV19 to TRBJ2-1, with a tentative D call TRBD2 (6 bases). The CDR3 covers 15 residues. Germline loops: CDR1 LNHDA, CDR2 SQIVND (reference sequence). Trimming pared 3 bases from V and 7 bases from J, leaving 16 bases between.

The chain uses TRBV2 and TRBJ1-5, with 9 bases that match TRBD1. The CDR3 sequence is 13 residues long. Germline V gene lookup returns CDR1 SNHLY and CDR2 FYNNEI. V lost 5 bases to trimming and J lost 7 bases; unmatched junction nucleotides: 3. The CDR3 nucleotides read TGTGCCAGCAGTCTGGGACAGGGACAGCCCCAGCATTTT. Protein: CASSLGQGQPQHF.

The chain uses TRBV7-9 and TRBJ1-1; D remains unclear. Germline V gives CDR1 SEHNR, CDR2 FQNEAQ (reference sequence). V gave up 2 bases and J gave up 3 bases, with 19 bases separating them. The CDR3 contains 17 residues. CDR3 protein: CASSLPIPRRGYTEAFF. The CDR3 DNA is TGTGCCAGCAGCTTACCCATACCCAGACGGGGTTACACTGAAGCTTTCTTT.

The rearrangement links TRBV7-8 to TRBJ1-2, with 9 bases matching TRBD1. In germline, CDR1 is SGHVS, CDR2 FQNEAQ. The CDR3 extends over 13 amino acids. V dropped 5 bases and J dropped 4; count of bases not matched to a gene: 2. The CDR3 DNA reads as TGTGCCAGCAGCGGGGGACAGGGCTATGGCTACACCTTC. It specifies CASSGGQGYGYTF.

This clone was seen a handful of times. The rearrangement uses TRBV10-2 and TRBJ2-1; TRBD2 aligns across 10 bases. V was clipped by 0 bases and J by 7 bases; unmatched bases: 9. This CDR3 spans 17 amino acids. The V gene's germline CDR1 is WSHSY and CDR2 SAAADI. In DNA, the CDR3 is TGCGCCAGCAGTGAGTCAAGAGCGGGGGGGCTGAGGAATGAGCAGTTCTTC. It codes for CASSESRAGGLRNEQFF.

This sequence joins TRBV4-1 and TRBJ2-1, with 7 bases aligning to TRBD2. This CDR3 has 16 residues. Germline V gives CDR1 MGHRA, CDR2 YSYEKL. V shed 3 bases, J shed 8 bases, and the junction held 13 bases outside the gene matches. DNA of the CDR3: TGCGCCAGCAGCCAGCGGAGCGGGATTTTCATAGATGAGCAGTTCTTC. It specifies CASSQRSGIFIDEQFF.

The chain couples TRBV19 to TRBJ1-3, with 7 bases fitting TRBD1. From germline, CDR1 is LNHDA and CDR2 SQIVND (reference sequence). The CDR3 contains 18 residues. Trimming cost V 3 bases and J 9 bases; bases outside gene matches: 20. CDR3 region: CASSIWAGDSPSGGTIYF. The CDR3 nucleotides are TGTGCCAGTAGTATTTGGGCCGGGGACAGCCCGTCGGGTGGCACCATATATTTT.

This chain uses TRBV18 with TRBJ2-7, with 15 bases fitting TRBD2. The CDR3 is made up of 19 amino acids. CDR1 and CDR2 (germline): KGHSH, LQKENI. V lost 1 base and J lost 3; bases outside the gene matches: 10. The CDR3, as DNA: TGTGCCAGCTCACCACTAAGAATAGGACTAGCGGGGGGGCGCTACGAGCAGTACTTC. This translates into CASSPLRIGLAGGRYEQYF. The entire variable domain, with the rest obtained from reference TRBV18 and TRBJ2-7, is as follows: NAGVMQNPRHLVRRRGQEARLRCSPMKGHSHVYWYRQLPEEGLKFMVYLQKENIIDESGMPKERFSAEFPKEGPSILRIQQVVRGDSAAYFCASSPLRIGLAGGRYEQYFGPGTRLTVT.

The rearrangement links TRBV28 to TRBJ1-2; no clear D gene. Trimming removed 2 bases from V and 4 bases from J, with 20 bases in between. CDR1 and CDR2 (germline): MDHEN, SYDVKM. CDR3 size: 17 residues. The DNA of the CDR3 is TGTGCCAGCAGTTTAGCGATCCGCAGACAAATCACCTATGGCTACACCTTC. Translated: CASSLAIRRQITYGYTF.

This rearrangement joins TRBV28 to TRBJ1-2; D is possibly TRBD1 (6 bases). CDR1 is MDHEN and CDR2 is SYDVKM in the germline V gene. The CDR3 consists of 14 residues. The ends were cut back, 6 bases at V and 6 bases at J, with 17 bases in the middle. As DNA, the CDR3 is TGTGCCAGCAGGGAGAGCAGGGGTCTGCATGGCTACACCTTC. Its translation is CASRESRGLHGYTF.